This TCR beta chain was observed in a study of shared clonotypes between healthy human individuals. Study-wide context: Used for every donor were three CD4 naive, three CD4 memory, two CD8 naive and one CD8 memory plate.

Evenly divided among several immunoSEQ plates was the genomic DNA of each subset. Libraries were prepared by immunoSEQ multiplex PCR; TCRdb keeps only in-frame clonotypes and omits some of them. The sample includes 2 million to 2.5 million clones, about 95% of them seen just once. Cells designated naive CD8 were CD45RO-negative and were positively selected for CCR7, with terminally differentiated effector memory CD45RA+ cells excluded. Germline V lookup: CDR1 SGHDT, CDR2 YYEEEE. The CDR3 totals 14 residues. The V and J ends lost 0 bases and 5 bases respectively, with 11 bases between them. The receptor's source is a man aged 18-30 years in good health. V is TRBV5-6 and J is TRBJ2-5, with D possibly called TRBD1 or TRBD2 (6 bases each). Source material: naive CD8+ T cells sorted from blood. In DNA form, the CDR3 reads TGTGCCAGCAGCTTGGCGTGGGGGGCCGAGACCCAGTACTTC. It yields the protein CASSLAWGAETQYF.